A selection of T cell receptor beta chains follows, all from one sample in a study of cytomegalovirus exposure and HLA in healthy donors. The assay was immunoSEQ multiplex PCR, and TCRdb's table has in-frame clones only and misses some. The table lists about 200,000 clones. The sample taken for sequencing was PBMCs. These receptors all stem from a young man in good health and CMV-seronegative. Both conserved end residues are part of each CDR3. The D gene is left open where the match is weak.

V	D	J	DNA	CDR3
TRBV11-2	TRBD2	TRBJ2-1	TGTGCCAGCAGTCGCGCGCGGGGGGACTACTACAATGAGCAGTTCTTC	CASSRARGDYYNEQFF
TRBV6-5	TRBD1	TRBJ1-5	TGTGCCAGCAGTTACGGACAGGGATATCAGCCCCAGCATTTT	CASSYGQGYQPQHF
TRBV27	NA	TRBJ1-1	TGTGCCAGCAGGCTAAGTCTAACCGAAGCTTTCTTT	CASRLSLTEAFF
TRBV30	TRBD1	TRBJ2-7	TGTGCCTGCCTATACTCAGGGGGCTACGAGCAGTACTTC	CACLYSGGYEQYF
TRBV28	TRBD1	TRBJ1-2	TGTGCCAGCAGTTCCGGACAGGGGGACTATGGCTACACCTTC	CASSSGQGDYGYTF
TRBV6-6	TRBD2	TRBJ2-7	TGTGCCAGCAGCGGGACTAGCGGGGCGCCGGGCGAGCAGTACTTC	CASSGTSGAPGEQYF
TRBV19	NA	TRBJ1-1	TGTGCCACCCGCCTAGGGGCGGGGTACGACACTGAAGCTTTCTTT	CATRLGAGYDTEAFF
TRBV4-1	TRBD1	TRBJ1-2	TGCGCCCCCAATAGACAGGGCGGGTCTCACTATGGCTACACCTTC	CAPNRQGGSHYGYTF
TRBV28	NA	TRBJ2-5	TGTGCCAGCAGTTTGCAGTTACAAGAGACCCAGTACTTC	CASSLQLQETQYF
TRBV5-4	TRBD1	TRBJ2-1	TGTGCCAGCAGCTTGGACAGGGGCTCCTACAATGAGCAGTTCTTC	CASSLDRGSYNEQFF
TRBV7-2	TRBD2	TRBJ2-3	TGTGCCAGCAGCTCATTGACTAGCGGGGGGGCGGACACAGATACGCAGTATTTT	CASSSLTSGGADTDTQYF
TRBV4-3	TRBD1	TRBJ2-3	TGCGCCAGCAGCGCCTCCGGCAGGGGGAACGGCGCAGATACGCAGTATTTT	CASSASGRGNGADTQYF
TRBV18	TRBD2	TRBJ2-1	TGTGCCAGCTCACCGCGAAGCGGGGAGAGCTCCTACAATGAGCAGTTCTTC	CASSPRSGESSYNEQFF
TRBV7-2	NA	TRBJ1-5	TGTGCCAGCAGCTCATATAGAGGTGGCCAGCCCCAGCATTTT	CASSSYRGGQPQHF
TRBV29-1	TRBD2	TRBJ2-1	TGCAGCGTTGAAGAATGGTCCCTCGGGGCTAGCGGGAGGGCCCTTTACAATGAGCAGTTCTTC	CSVEEWSLGASGRALYNEQFF
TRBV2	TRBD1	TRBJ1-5	TGTGCCAGCAGAGACCCTGGGACAGCTAGCAATCAGCCCCAGCATTTT	CASRDPGTASNQPQHF
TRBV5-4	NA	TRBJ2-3	TGTGCCAGCAGCTTAGGACAGAGCACAGATACGCAGTATTTT	CASSLGQSTDTQYF
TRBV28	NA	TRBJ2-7	TGTGCCAGCAGACCGCCTGGGGGGATAACCTACGAGCAGTACTTC	CASRPPGGITYEQYF
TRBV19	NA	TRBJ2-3	TGTGCCAGTAGTATAGTCCACACAGATACGCAGTATTTT	CASSIVHTDTQYF
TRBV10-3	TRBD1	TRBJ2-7	TGTGCCATCAGCGCAATGACCGGGACAGGGAGGCCCGAGCAGTACTTC	CAISAMTGTGRPEQYF